Listed below are T cell receptor beta chains from one sample, sequenced in a study of T cells in localized non-small cell lung cancer. Profiled with immunoSEQ multiplex PCR; TCRdb holds only in-frame clones, not every one. The top ten clones hold roughly 15% of a sample with 20,000 to 25,000 clones, approximately 81% of them seen once. The specimen comprised PBMCs, sampled before any cancer treatment. Source of these receptors: a woman aged 35-75 years with stage II squamous cell lung carcinoma. Each CDR3 is given with its conserved first and last residue. A D gene is named only where the DNA matches it firmly. Size values are once, few and many counts, or a class for expanded clones, and some rows have none.

V: TRBV11-3; D: TRBD2; size: NA; J: TRBJ2-3; CDR3: CASSPGLAGVDTQYF; DNA: TGTGCCAGCAGCCCGGGACTAGCGGGAGTGGATACGCAGTATTTT
V: TRBV7-2; D: NA; size: few; J: TRBJ1-1; CDR3: CASSLGPVMNTEAFF; DNA: TGTGCCAGCAGCTTAGGCCCAGTCATGAACACTGAAGCTTTCTTT
V: TRBV6-6; D: NA; size: NA; J: TRBJ2-3; CDR3: CASRSLGTDTQYF; DNA: TGTGCCAGCAGATCTCTCGGCACAGATACGCAGTATTTT
V: TRBV4-1; D: TRBD1; size: NA; J: TRBJ1-1; CDR3: CASSQAVAEGGWTEAFF; DNA: TGCGCCAGCAGTCAAGCAGTAGCTGAAGGGGGCTGGACTGAAGCTTTCTTT
V: TRBV4-2; D: NA; size: NA; J: TRBJ1-1; CDR3: CASSPQHNLNTEAFF; DNA: TGTGCCAGCAGCCCGCAACATAACTTGAACACTGAAGCTTTCTTT
V: TRBV28; D: NA; size: NA; J: TRBJ1-3; CDR3: CASSSAGIRNTIYF; DNA: TGTGCCAGCAGTTCGGCCGGGATTAGAAACACCATATATTTT
V: TRBV21-1; D: NA; size: NA; J: TRBJ1-1; CDR3: CASRGSPHRAGNTEAFF; DNA: TGTGCCAGCAGGGGATCGCCACATAGGGCCGGGAACACTGAAGCTTTCTTT
V: TRBV5-6; D: TRBD1; size: NA; J: TRBJ2-5; CDR3: CASTSATRGETQYF; DNA: TGTGCCAGCACCTCCGCGACCAGGGGGGAGACCCAGTACTTC
V: TRBV18; D: NA; size: NA; J: TRBJ1-2; CDR3: CASSPGPDTNYGYTF; DNA: TGTGCCAGCTCCCCGGGTCCGGACACTAACTATGGCTACACCTTC
V: TRBV5-4; D: NA; size: NA; J: TRBJ2-4; CDR3: CASSPSGVPAENIQYF; DNA: TGTGCCAGCAGCCCGTCGGGGGTTCCGGCGGAAAACATTCAGTACTTC
V: TRBV19; D: NA; size: NA; J: TRBJ1-1; CDR3: CASTWKTGLAKPEAFF; DNA: TGTGCCAGTACTTGGAAGACGGGACTTGCCAAGCCTGAAGCTTTCTTT
V: TRBV10-3; D: TRBD1; size: few; J: TRBJ2-2; CDR3: CAIRQGRDTGELFF; DNA: TGTGCCATCAGACAGGGGCGGGACACCGGGGAGCTGTTTTTT
V: TRBV27; D: NA; size: few; J: TRBJ2-1; CDR3: CASSSWTGDNEQFF; DNA: TGTGCCAGCAGTTCCTGGACCGGGGACAATGAGCAGTTCTTC
V: TRBV4-1; D: TRBD2; size: NA; J: TRBJ2-1; CDR3: CASSTRLLAGGVNEQFF; DNA: TGCGCCAGCAGCACCCGCCTACTAGCGGGAGGCGTCAATGAGCAGTTCTTC
V: TRBV27; D: NA; size: NA; J: TRBJ1-5; CDR3: CASSSLGGLSNQPQHF; DNA: TGTGCCAGCAGTTCCCTTGGGGGGCTTAGCAATCAGCCCCAGCATTTT
V: TRBV6-6; D: NA; size: few; J: TRBJ1-3; CDR3: CASTISGNTIYF; DNA: TGTGCCAGCACCATCTCTGGAAACACCATATATTTT
V: TRBV5-6; D: NA; size: NA; J: TRBJ2-7; CDR3: CASSLTGTMAYEQYF; DNA: TGTGCCAGCAGCTTGACAGGGACTATGGCCTACGAGCAGTACTTC
V: TRBV5-1; D: NA; size: NA; J: TRBJ2-5; CDR3: CASSRNSQGRETQYF; DNA: TGCGCCAGCAGCAGAAATTCACAGGGCCGGGAGACCCAGTACTTC
V: TRBV11-1; D: NA; size: NA; J: TRBJ2-7; CDR3: CASSYRPGRADYEQYF; DNA: TGTGCCAGCAGTTACCGACCGGGCCGGGCGGACTACGAGCAGTACTTC
V: TRBV6-5; D: NA; size: NA; J: TRBJ2-7; CDR3: CASSYETRRPIYEQYF; DNA: TGTGCCAGCAGTTACGAGACCCGGAGACCGATTTACGAGCAGTACTTC
V: TRBV5-1; D: NA; size: NA; J: TRBJ1-2; CDR3: CASSPTGGVYGYTF; DNA: TGCGCCAGCAGCCCTACAGGAGGCGTCTATGGCTACACCTTC
V: TRBV6-6; D: NA; size: NA; J: TRBJ1-1; CDR3: CASIFSQDTEAFF; DNA: TGTGCCAGCATATTTTCGCAAGACACTGAAGCTTTCTTT
V: TRBV4-2; D: TRBD2; size: NA; J: TRBJ2-1; CDR3: CASSRGGRTFGSNEQFF; DNA: TGTGCCAGCAGCAGGGGAGGGAGAACCTTCGGATCCAATGAGCAGTTCTTC
V: TRBV13; D: NA; size: once; J: TRBJ2-7; CDR3: CASSSRMDSAYEQYF; DNA: TGTGCCAGCAGCTCTAGGATGGACTCGGCCTACGAGCAGTACTTC
V: TRBV6-1; D: NA; size: NA; J: TRBJ1-5; CDR3: CASSASRFGNQPQHF; DNA: TGTGCCAGCAGTGCTTCCAGGTTCGGCAATCAGCCCCAGCATTTT
V: TRBV7-3; D: NA; size: once; J: TRBJ2-5; CDR3: CASSRSAEETQYF; DNA: TGTGCCAGCAGCCGCTCGGCGGAAGAGACCCAGTACTTC
V: TRBV10-2; D: NA; size: once; J: TRBJ1-1; CDR3: CASPVLMNTEAFF; DNA: TGCGCCAGCCCGGTCCTCATGAACACTGAAGCTTTCTTT
V: TRBV2; D: TRBD2; size: NA; J: TRBJ2-3; CDR3: CASSALAAGDTQYF; DNA: TGTGCCAGCAGTGCACTAGCGGCCGGGGATACGCAGTATTTT
V: TRBV19; D: TRBD2; size: once; J: TRBJ2-7; CDR3: CASSIEPSGSYEQYF; DNA: TGTGCCAGTAGTATCGAGCCTAGCGGGAGCTACGAGCAGTACTTC
V: TRBV11-2; D: NA; size: NA; J: TRBJ1-2; CDR3: CASSLSPVTTDGYTF; DNA: TGTGCCAGCAGCTTGTCACCCGTTACCACCGATGGCTACACCTTC
V: TRBV7-2; D: NA; size: NA; J: TRBJ2-7; CDR3: CASSLDRLYYNEQYF; DNA: TGTGCCAGCAGCCTAGACAGGCTGTATTACAACGAGCAGTACTTC
V: TRBV6-1; D: TRBD1; size: NA; J: TRBJ1-5; CDR3: CASNTTGFNQPQHF; DNA: TGTGCCAGCAACACGACAGGGTTCAATCAGCCCCAGCATTTT
V: TRBV6-1; D: NA; size: NA; J: TRBJ1-2; CDR3: CASSEFEGGGYGYTF; DNA: TGTGCCAGCAGTGAGTTCGAGGGCGGGGGATATGGCTACACCTTC
V: TRBV30; D: TRBD2; size: NA; J: TRBJ2-2; CDR3: CAWRRPRAGGHTGELFF; DNA: TGTGCCTGGAGGAGGCCTAGAGCGGGAGGGCATACCGGGGAGCTGTTTTTT
V: TRBV7-2; D: NA; size: NA; J: TRBJ2-7; CDR3: CASSSGGPYEQYF; DNA: TGTGCCAGCAGCTCCGGGGGGCCCTACGAGCAGTACTTC
V: TRBV7-6; D: NA; size: NA; J: TRBJ2-7; CDR3: CASSLDQGPYEQYF; DNA: TGTGCCAGCAGCCTAGACCAGGGGCCCTACGAGCAGTACTTC
V: TRBV13; D: NA; size: NA; J: TRBJ2-2; CDR3: CASSFGGNTGELFF; DNA: TGTGCCAGCAGCTTCGGGGGGAACACCGGGGAGCTGTTTTTT
V: TRBV7-2; D: TRBD2; size: NA; J: TRBJ2-1; CDR3: CASSLAIAGGRSYNEQFF; DNA: TGTGCCAGCAGCTTAGCGATAGCGGGAGGGAGGTCCTACAATGAGCAGTTCTTC
V: TRBV11-2; D: NA; size: NA; J: TRBJ2-5; CDR3: CASSLQETQYF; DNA: TGTGCCAGCAGCTTACAAGAGACCCAGTACTTC
V: TRBV6-1; D: TRBD1; size: NA; J: TRBJ1-1; CDR3: CASRRTGMNTEAFF; DNA: TGTGCCAGCAGACGGACAGGGATGAACACTGAAGCTTTCTTT
V: TRBV5-1; D: NA; size: NA; J: TRBJ2-2; CDR3: CASHLAGAGSTGELFF; DNA: TGCGCCAGCCACTTAGCAGGGGCCGGGAGCACCGGGGAGCTGTTTTTT
V: TRBV13; D: TRBD2; size: NA; J: TRBJ2-3; CDR3: CASSQLAGGKTDTQYF; DNA: TGTGCCAGCAGCCAACTAGCGGGAGGAAAAACAGATACGCAGTATTTT
V: TRBV7-9; D: TRBD2; size: NA; J: TRBJ2-3; CDR3: CASSSPGTTSSDTQYF; DNA: TGTGCCAGCAGCTCCCCCGGGACTACCTCGTCAGATACGCAGTATTTT
V: TRBV7-2; D: NA; size: NA; J: TRBJ2-7; CDR3: CASSLAVFGQSYEQYF; DNA: TGTGCCAGCAGCTTAGCAGTGTTTGGGCAGTCCTACGAGCAGTACTTC
V: TRBV9; D: NA; size: NA; J: TRBJ1-4; CDR3: CASSVGGGLNEKLFF; DNA: TGTGCCAGCAGCGTCGGTGGCGGCCTTAATGAAAAACTGTTTTTT
V: TRBV27; D: TRBD1; size: NA; J: TRBJ2-3; CDR3: CASSRFGTGTTDTQYF; DNA: TGTGCCAGCAGTCGATTCGGGACAGGTACCACAGATACGCAGTATTTT
V: TRBV19; D: NA; size: NA; J: TRBJ1-3; CDR3: CASNGRSGNTIYF; DNA: TGTGCCAGTAACGGCAGATCTGGAAACACCATATATTTT
V: TRBV5-1; D: TRBD1; size: NA; J: TRBJ1-1; CDR3: CASSLQGTGAEAFF; DNA: TGCGCCAGCAGCTTGCAAGGGACAGGGGCTGAAGCTTTCTTT
V: TRBV7-2; D: TRBD2; size: once; J: TRBJ2-7; CDR3: CAGSRLAGETYEQYF; DNA: TGTGCCGGCAGCCGACTAGCGGGAGAAACCTACGAGCAGTACTTC
V: TRBV30; D: NA; size: few; J: TRBJ1-1; CDR3: CASSGVNTEAFF; DNA: TGTGCCTCCTCCGGGGTCAACACTGAAGCTTTCTTT
V: TRBV30; D: TRBD1; size: NA; J: TRBJ1-6; CDR3: CAWSTTGGSSPLHF; DNA: TGTGCCTGGAGTACGACAGGGGGCAGTTCACCCCTCCACTTT
V: TRBV7-2; D: TRBD2; size: NA; J: TRBJ2-1; CDR3: CASSSSGSLHNEQFF; DNA: TGTGCCAGCAGCTCTAGCGGGAGTCTGCACAATGAGCAGTTCTTC
V: TRBV5-1; D: NA; size: NA; J: TRBJ1-2; CDR3: CASSYRQGLNYGYTF; DNA: TGCGCCAGCAGCTACCGACAAGGACTGAACTATGGCTACACCTTC
V: TRBV5-1; D: TRBD2; size: NA; J: TRBJ2-1; CDR3: CASSRLAGGLGEQFF; DNA: TGCGCCAGCAGCCGACTAGCGGGAGGATTAGGCGAGCAGTTCTTC
V: TRBV7-8; D: NA; size: NA; J: TRBJ1-5; CDR3: CASSLGGRGLGNQPQHF; DNA: TGTGCCAGCAGCTTAGGAGGACGGGGTCTGGGCAATCAGCCCCAGCATTTT
V: TRBV5-8; D: NA; size: once; J: TRBJ2-7; CDR3: CASSAPLLKGYEQYF; DNA: TGTGCCAGCAGCGCCCCCCTCCTAAAGGGCTACGAGCAGTACTTC